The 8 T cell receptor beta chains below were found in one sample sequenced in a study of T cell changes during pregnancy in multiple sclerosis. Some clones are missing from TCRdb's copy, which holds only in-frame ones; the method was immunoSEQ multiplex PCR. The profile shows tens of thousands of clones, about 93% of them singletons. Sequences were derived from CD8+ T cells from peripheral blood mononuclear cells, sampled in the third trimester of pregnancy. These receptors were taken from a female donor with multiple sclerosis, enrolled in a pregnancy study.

CDR3 sequence reads: CASAWPNEQFF. The CDR3 DNA reads TGTGCCAGCGCCTGGCCCAATGAGCAGTTCTTC. This chain links TRBV9 with TRBJ2-1; D is undetermined. CDR1 is SGDLS and CDR2 is YYNGEE in the germline V gene. The V and J ends lost 7 bases and 6 bases respectively, with 8 bases between them. The CDR3 sequence is 11 residues long.

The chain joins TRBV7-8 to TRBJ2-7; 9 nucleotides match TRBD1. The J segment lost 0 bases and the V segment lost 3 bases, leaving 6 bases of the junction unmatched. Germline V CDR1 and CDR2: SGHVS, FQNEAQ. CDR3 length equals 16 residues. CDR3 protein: CASSFRQGGISYEQYF. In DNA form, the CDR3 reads TGTGCCAGCAGCTTCCGACAGGGGGGGATCTCCTACGAGCAGTACTTC.

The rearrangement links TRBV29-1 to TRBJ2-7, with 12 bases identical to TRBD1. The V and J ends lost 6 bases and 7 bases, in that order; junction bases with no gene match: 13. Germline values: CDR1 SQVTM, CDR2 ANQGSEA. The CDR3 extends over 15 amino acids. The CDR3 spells CSVGEPGQGAEEQYF. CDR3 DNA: TGCAGCGTGGGGGAACCGGGACAGGGGGCTGAAGAGCAGTACTTC.

This CDR3 is CASSKGVWEGQETQYF. CDR3 coding DNA: TGTGCCAGCAGCAAAGGGGTGTGGGAGGGCCAAGAGACCCAGTACTTC. The V call is TRBV21-1, the J call TRBJ2-5; the table names TRBD2, a call not compared with the DNA. TRBV21-1 has pseudogene status. CDR3 length: 16 residues.

The CDR3 DNA reads as TGTGCCAGCAGCTTAGGTGCAGGTCACTCCTACGAGCAGTACTTC. Encoded protein: CASSLGAGHSYEQYF. J is TRBJ2-7 and V is TRBV7-7; D is unclear. Between the trimmed V and J ends, which lost 1 base and 0 bases, there was a span of 10 bases. Germline V lookup: CDR1 SSHAT, CDR2 FNYEAQ (reference sequence). There are 15 residues in the CDR3. The full variable domain, rest sourced from reference TRBV7-7 and TRBJ2-7, is GAGVSQSPRYKVTKRGQDVTLRCDPISSHATLYWYQQALGQGPEFLTYFNYEAQPDKSGLPSDRFSAERPEGSISTLTIQRTEQRDSAMYRCASSLGAGHSYEQYFGPGTRLTVT.

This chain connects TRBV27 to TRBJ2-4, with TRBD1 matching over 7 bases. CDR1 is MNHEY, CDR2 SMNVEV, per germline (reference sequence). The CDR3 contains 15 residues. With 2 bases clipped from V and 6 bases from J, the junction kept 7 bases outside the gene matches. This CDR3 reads CASSLKVAGGNIQYF. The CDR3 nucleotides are TGTGCCAGCAGTTTAAAAGTGGCAGGGGGAAACATTCAGTACTTC.

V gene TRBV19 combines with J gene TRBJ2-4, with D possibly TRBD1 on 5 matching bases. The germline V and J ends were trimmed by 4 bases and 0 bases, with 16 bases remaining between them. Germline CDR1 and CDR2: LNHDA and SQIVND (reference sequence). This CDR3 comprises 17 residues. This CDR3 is CASSTGHVGSAKNIQYF. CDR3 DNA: TGTGCCAGTAGTACAGGACACGTTGGGTCAGCCAAAAACATTCAGTACTTC.

CDR3 sequence: CASSFPSLAGDLGHEQFF. The CDR3 coding sequence is TGTGCCAGCAGCTTCCCATCACTAGCGGGAGATCTCGGCCATGAGCAGTTCTTC. The V and J genes are TRBV7-6 and TRBJ2-1; 11 nucleotides align to TRBD2. Germline V gives CDR1 SGHVS, CDR2 FNYEAQ. V lost 3 bases to trimming and J lost 8 bases; unmatched junction nucleotides: 15. The CDR3 loop spans 18 amino acids.